This T cell receptor beta chain was observed in a study of regulatory T cells in long-lasting Graves disease. CDR3 length: 15 amino acids. CDR1 and CDR2 from the germline V gene are MGHRA and YSYEKL. At least ten counts were recorded for this clonotype. One end of the junction varies from germline; a read error may be responsible. Through Arm-PCR of CDR3 regions and iRepertoire HTBI primers, TCR beta libraries were built. One entry per CDR3 protein results from TCRdb running MiXCR on the multiplex PCR reads. The data show around 450,000 distinct CDR3 sequences, with 15% seen just once and roughly 17% held by the top ten. Time point here: newly diagnosed GD, antithyroid drugs for less than 3 months. The TCR library used RNA extracted from PBMCs. These data also featured in a second study, about T cells in Graves' hyperthyroidism and ophthalmopathy.

The sequence was collected from a woman aged 25 to 39 with Graves disease. The chain is built from TRBV4-1 and TRBJ1-2; D is possibly TRBD1 (5 bases). Here the sequenced sample was peripheral blood mononuclear cells (PBMCs), taken at new diagnosis, from a patient treated with antithyroid drugs. For the CDR3, the DNA is TGTGCCAGCAGCCAAGTCCTCGACAGTCAGAACGGCTACACCTTC. It translates to CASSQVLDSQNGYTF.